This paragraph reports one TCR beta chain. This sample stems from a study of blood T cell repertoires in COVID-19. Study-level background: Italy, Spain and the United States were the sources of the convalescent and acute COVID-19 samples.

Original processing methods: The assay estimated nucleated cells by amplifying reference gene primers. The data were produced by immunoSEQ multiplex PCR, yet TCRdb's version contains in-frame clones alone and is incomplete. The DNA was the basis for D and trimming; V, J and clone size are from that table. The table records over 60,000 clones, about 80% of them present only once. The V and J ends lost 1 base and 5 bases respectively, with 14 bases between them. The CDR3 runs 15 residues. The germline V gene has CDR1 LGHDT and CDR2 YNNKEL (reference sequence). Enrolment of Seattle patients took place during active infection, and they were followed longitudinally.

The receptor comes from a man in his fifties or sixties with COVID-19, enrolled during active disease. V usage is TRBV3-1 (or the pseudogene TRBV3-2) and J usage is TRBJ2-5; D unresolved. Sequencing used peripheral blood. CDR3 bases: TGTGCCAGCAGCCAAGGTCTTCAGGCTTGGGAGACCCAGTACTTC. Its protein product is CASSQGLQAWETQYF.